This T cell receptor (beta chain) was sequenced during a study of patients and donors after allogeneic stem cell transplantation. TCRdb processed the RT-PCR reads anew with MiXCR; each CDR3 protein has one entry. This sample has about a million distinct CDR3 sequences, with roughly 18% found just once. The CDR3 is made up of 15 amino acids. Germline V gives CDR1 MNHNS, CDR2 SASEGT. The junction had 8 bases not matched to a gene; V was cut back by 8 bases and J by 5 bases. This sequence joins TRBV6-1 and TRBJ2-2, with 10 bases identical to TRBD2. The TCR originated in a human donor who was either an allogeneic HSCT recipient or a stem cell or donor lymphocyte infusion donor (not recorded which). It is not recorded whose cells these are; they may come from a transplant donor. The sequencing sample was made of blood, either unsorted or a sorted T cell fraction (not recorded which). The DNA of the CDR3 is TGTGCCAGCCGGAGCGGGGGGGGATATACCGGGGAGCTGTTTTTT. Translated, it gives CASRSGGGYTGELFF.